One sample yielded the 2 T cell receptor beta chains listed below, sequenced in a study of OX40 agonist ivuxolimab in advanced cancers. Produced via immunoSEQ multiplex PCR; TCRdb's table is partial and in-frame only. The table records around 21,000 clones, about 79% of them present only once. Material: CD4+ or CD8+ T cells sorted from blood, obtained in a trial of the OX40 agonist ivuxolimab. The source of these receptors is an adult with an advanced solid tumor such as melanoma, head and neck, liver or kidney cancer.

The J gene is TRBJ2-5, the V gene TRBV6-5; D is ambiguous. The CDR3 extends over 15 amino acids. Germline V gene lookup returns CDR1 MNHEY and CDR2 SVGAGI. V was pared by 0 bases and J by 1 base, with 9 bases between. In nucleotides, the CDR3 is TGTGCCAGCAGTTACTCCCCCGACACCCAAGAGACCCAGTACTTC. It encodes CASSYSPDTQETQYF.

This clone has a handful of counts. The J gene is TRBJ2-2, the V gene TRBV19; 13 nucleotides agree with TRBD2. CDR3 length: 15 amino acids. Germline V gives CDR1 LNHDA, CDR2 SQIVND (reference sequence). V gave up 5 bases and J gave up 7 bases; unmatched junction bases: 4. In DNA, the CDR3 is TGTGCCAGTAGTCCAAGGACTAGCGGGAGCGGGGAGCTGTTTTTT. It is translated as CASSPRTSGSGELFF.